This TCR beta chain was found in a study of technical replicates of blood from several donors. Libraries were prepared by immunoSEQ multiplex PCR; TCRdb keeps only in-frame clonotypes and omits some of them. The repertoire consists of about 80,000 clones, with roughly 97% occurring once and the leading ten covering more than 0.15%. CDR3 length: 13 residues. The V segment lost 8 bases and the J segment 2 bases; nucleotides outside the gene matches: 6. Germline V lookup: CDR1 SQVTM, CDR2 ANQGSEA. This TCR derives from a human donor in good health. The source material was T cells isolated from PBMCs. The chain uses TRBV29-1 and TRBJ2-1; 7 positions agree with TRBD2. The DNA for the CDR3 is TGCAGCCTGAGCGGGGTGACCTACAATGAGCAGTTCTTC. Its translation is CSLSGVTYNEQFF.